Each of the 28 T cell receptor beta chains below was sequenced from the same sample in a study of T cell repertoires in cytomegalovirus infection. TCRdb used MiXCR to reprocess the reads, holding one entry per CDR3 protein. Of approximately 270,000 distinct CDR3 sequences in the sample, less than 25% are singletons; the top ten hold under 25%. The antigens for these receptors are not known. This sample comprised cultured PBMCs, obtained from culture after CMV antigen stimulation. The source is a human donor in good health (CMV status not recorded). Some clones in this sample may be carry-over from other donors' samples.

This clonotype was recorded a few times. This chain uses TRBV4-3 with TRBJ1-2, with D maybe TRBD1 (5 bases). Looked up from germline, CDR1 is LGHNA and CDR2 is YSLEER. The length of the CDR3 is 17 residues. V gave up 0 bases and J gave up 8 bases, with 22 bases separating them. CDR3 bases: TGCGCCAGCAGCCAAGATGTTGGGGGAGGTGGGATCCAGGGCTACACCTTC. Protein product: CASSQDVGGGGIQGYTF.

This clonotype was recorded at least ten times. The chain recombines TRBV7-2 with TRBJ2-7; D is uncertain. Germline V CDR1 and CDR2: SGHTA, FQGNSA. V lost 2 bases and J lost 3, with 14 bases in between. The CDR3 contains 15 residues. The CDR3 here is CASSLNAGEFYEQYF. In DNA, the CDR3 is TGTGCCAGCAGCTTAAACGCCGGAGAGTTCTACGAGCAGTACTTC.

This clonotype was seen a few times. The chain links TRBV28 to TRBJ2-1; 12 bases agree with TRBD2. The length of the CDR3 is 17 residues. V shed 4 bases and J 4 bases; nucleotides not matched to a gene: 8. CDR1 and CDR2 (germline): MDHEN, SYDVKM. The CDR3 coding sequence is TGTGCCAGCAGTTCTAGCGGGGGGGGGGCTGGGTACAATGAGCAGTTCTTC. Protein product: CASSSSGGGAGYNEQFF.

The genes are TRBV6-2 or TRBV6-3 and TRBJ2-2; TRBD1 matches 10 bases. CDR1 MNHEY and CDR2 SVGEGT come from the germline V gene. This CDR3 has 16 amino acids. V was pared by 5 bases and J by 4 bases, with 7 bases of the junction left unmatched. CDR3: CASSPRDRGPTGELFF. The CDR3 coding sequence is TGTGCCAGCAGTCCGCGGGACAGGGGTCCCACCGGGGAGCTGTTTTTT.

This clonotype was counted at least ten times. V and J are TRBV7-6 and TRBJ2-1; D is undetermined. V was cut by 3 bases and J by 4 bases, with 16 bases left in between. Looked up from germline, CDR1 is SGHVS and CDR2 is FNYEAQ. CDR3 length: 16 amino acids. Written as DNA, the CDR3 is TGTGCCAGCAGCTTGTCCTGGCAATCGGTTTACAATGAGCAGTTCTTC. Translation gives CASSLSWQSVYNEQFF.

This clonotype has at least ten counts. The chain uses TRBV7-8 and TRBJ2-5; 8 bases line up with TRBD1. This CDR3 has 17 residues. Per germline, CDR1 SGHVS and CDR2 FQNEAQ. Unmatched junction bases numbered 16, after V lost 4 bases and J lost 6 bases. CDR3 residues: CASSSPGQDLILKTQYF. As DNA, the CDR3 is TGTGCCAGCAGCTCTCCGGGACAGGATCTTATTTTGAAGACCCAGTACTTC. Variable domain in full (rest from reference TRBV7-8 and TRBJ2-5): GAGVSQSPRYKVAKRGQDVALRCDPISGHVSLFWYQQALGQGPEFLTYFQNEAQLDKSGLPSDRFFAERPEGSVSTLKIQRTQQEDSAVYLCASSSPGQDLILKTQYFGPGTRLLVL.

This clonotype was seen a few times. V gene TRBV7-8 combines with J gene TRBJ2-5, with D possibly being TRBD2 (6 bases). Germline values: CDR1 SGHVS, CDR2 FQNEAQ. The CDR3 has 11 amino acids. Deletions cut 5 bases from V and 12 bases from J, with 13 bases between. For the CDR3, the DNA is TGTGCCAGCAGCGGAGGGGCGACTGAGTACTTC. This translates into CASSGGATEYF.

To note about this clonotype: With a much larger clone just one base away, this may be a read error. The rearrangement joins TRBV7-2 to TRBJ2-1; the D is unclear. CDR1 is SGHTA, CDR2 FQGNSA, per germline. V lost 4 bases and J lost 4, with 8 bases in between. The CDR3 spans 13 residues. This chain's CDR3 is CASSSFGYNEQFF. The DNA for the CDR3 is TGTGCCAGCAGCTCCTTCGGGTACAATGAGCAGTTCTTC.

As DNA, the CDR3 is TGTGCCAGCAGGGAGAGGAACACAGATACGCAGTATTTT. Encoded protein: CASRERNTDTQYF. The chain links TRBV6-2 or TRBV6-3 to TRBJ2-3; the D is unclear. The CDR3 totals 13 residues. Deletions cut 6 bases from V and 2 bases from J, with 9 bases between. The germline gives CDR1 MNHEY, CDR2 SVGEGT.

This clonotype was observed a few times. The gene calls are TRBV4-1 and TRBJ2-7; a possible D gene is TRBD1 (6 bases). V lost 2 bases to trimming and J lost 0 bases, with 14 bases between them. There are 16 residues in the CDR3. In germline, CDR1 is MGHRA, CDR2 YSYEKL. The CDR3 loop is CASSQTTGILSYEQYF. The CDR3 DNA sequence: TGCGCCAGCAGCCAAACGACAGGCATACTCTCCTACGAGCAGTACTTC.

This chain links TRBV6-1 with TRBJ2-7, with a weak D call TRBD1 (6 bases). Germline CDR1 reads MNHNS; CDR2 reads SASEGT. Trimming left V 1 base short and J 2 bases short, with 6 bases between. This CDR3 is built from 13 residues. The CDR3 here is CASSEDRAYEQYV. Here the CDR3 DNA reads TGTGCCAGCAGTGAAGACAGGGCCTACGAGCAGTACGTC.

This rearrangement joins TRBV30 to TRBJ2-3; 16 nucleotides align to TRBD2. The CDR3 sequence is 13 residues long. Germline V gives CDR1 GTSNPN, CDR2 SVGIG (reference sequence). Trimming cost V 4 bases and J 14 bases; bases outside gene matches: 6. The CDR3 sequence is CAWTGTSGRAGYF. DNA for the CDR3: TGTGCCTGGACCGGGACTAGCGGGAGGGCTGGGTATTTT. Complete variable domain (other parts from reference TRBV30 and TRBJ2-3): SQTIHQWPATLVQPVGSPLSLECTVEGTSNPNLYWYRQAAGRGLQLLFYSVGIGQISSEVPQNLSASRPQDRQFILSSKKLLLSDSGFYLCAWTGTSGRAGYFGPGTRLTVL.

The chain joins TRBV15 to TRBJ2-7; weak D call: TRBD2 (5 bases). The CDR3 has 15 amino acids. Trimming left V 0 bases short and J 4 bases short, with 13 bases between. The germline V gene encodes CDR1 LNHNV and CDR2 YYDKDF (reference sequence). The CDR3 here is CATSRESSALYEQYF. CDR3 bases: TGTGCCACCAGCAGAGAGAGTAGCGCCTTGTACGAGCAGTACTTC.

The chain employs TRBV7-8 and TRBJ1-2; 9 nucleotides agree with TRBD1. Germline V gene sequence: CDR1 SGHVS, CDR2 FQNEAQ. This CDR3 is 15 amino acids long. The junction had 7 bases not matched to a gene; V was cut back by 4 bases and J by 4 bases. The CDR3 sequence: CASSSRDRVRYGYTF. Written as DNA, the CDR3 is TGTGCCAGCAGCTCCCGGGACAGGGTACGCTATGGCTACACCTTC. The full variable domain, with the rest looked up from reference TRBV7-8 and TRBJ1-2, is GAGVSQSPRYKVAKRGQDVALRCDPISGHVSLFWYQQALGQGPEFLTYFQNEAQLDKSGLPSDRFFAERPEGSVSTLKIQRTQQEDSAVYLCASSSRDRVRYGYTFGSGTRLTVV.

This clonotype was seen a few times. The chain links TRBV24-1 to TRBJ1-2; D might be TRBD1 (5 bases). CDR1 is KGHDR and CDR2 is SFDVKD in the germline V gene. Deletions cut 4 bases from V and 4 bases from J, with 12 bases between. The CDR3 sequence is 14 residues long. CDR3 in amino acids: CATSDPSGGYGYTF. CDR3 coding DNA: TGTGCCACCAGTGACCCGTCTGGGGGCTATGGCTACACCTTC.

This clonotype has a handful of counts. V is TRBV9 and J is TRBJ2-7; D could derive from TRBD1 or TRBD2 (6 bases each). This CDR3 has 14 amino acids. Per the germline V gene, CDR1 is SGDLS and CDR2 is YYNGEE. Trimming left V 4 bases short and J 6 bases short, with 17 bases between. The CDR3 protein is CASSRPVEGGEQYF. The CDR3 coding sequence is TGTGCCAGCAGCCGGCCCGTCGAGGGGGGCGAGCAGTACTTC.

This clonotype was seen a handful of times. This chain connects TRBV4-3 to TRBJ1-5, with 8 bases matching TRBD1. The length of the CDR3 is 15 residues. Germline CDR1 reads LGHNA; CDR2 reads YSLEER. J gave up 7 bases and V 6 bases, and 11 bases lay outside the gene matches. The CDR3 sequence is CASSPNRGAKQPQHF. In DNA, the CDR3 is TGCGCCAGCAGTCCGAACAGGGGGGCGAAGCAGCCCCAGCATTTT.

This clonotype was found a few times. The V gene is TRBV27, the J gene TRBJ1-1, with no clear D. Germline V gene sequence: CDR1 MNHEY, CDR2 SMNVEV (reference sequence). This CDR3 is built from 14 residues. V lost 4 bases and J lost 1, with 10 bases in between. The CDR3 loop is CASSSPPRNTEAFF. The CDR3 bases are TGTGCCAGCAGTTCCCCCCCCCGGAACACTGAAGCTTTCTTT.

This chain joins TRBV6-2 or TRBV6-3 and TRBJ1-5; 11 nucleotides agree with TRBD1. V dropped 2 bases and J dropped 0; count of bases not matched to a gene: 12. The length of the CDR3 is 20 residues. CDR1 MNHEY and CDR2 SVGEGT come from the germline V gene. Here the CDR3 DNA reads TGTGCCAGCAGTTACCCATGGACAGGGGGCACAATGGCTAGCAATCAGCCCCAGCATTTT. Protein: CASSYPWTGGTMASNQPQHF.

This clonotype has only a few counts. The J gene is TRBJ1-5, the V gene TRBV12-3 or TRBV12-4, with 8 bases aligning to TRBD1. The CDR3 loop spans 15 amino acids. V was clipped by 6 bases and J by 0 bases; unmatched bases: 4. CDR3 sequence: CASRATGDSNQPQHF. CDR3 nucleotides: TGTGCCAGCAGAGCGACAGGGGATAGCAATCAGCCCCAGCATTTT.

The chain carries TRBV3-1 and TRBJ2-1, with D perhaps TRBD2 (6 bases). The germline gives CDR1 LGHDT, CDR2 YNNKEL (reference sequence). V lost 5 bases and J lost 11, with 19 bases in between. The CDR3 is 14 amino acids. The CDR3 coding sequence is TGTGCCAGCAGCACCGGGACTTCGGGGGTAAAGCAGTTCTTC. It translates to CASSTGTSGVKQFF.

V usage is TRBV11-3 and J usage is TRBJ2-1, with D tentatively TRBD2 (5 bases). CDR1 and CDR2 (germline): SGHNT, YENEEA. V lost 5 bases, J lost 2 bases, and 7 bases lay in between. The CDR3 covers 13 residues. Written as DNA, the CDR3 is TGTGCCAGCAGCCCGACTACCTACAATGAGCAGTTCTTC. Its protein is CASSPTTYNEQFF.

The rearrangement uses TRBV19 and TRBJ2-5; maybe TRBD1 (5 bases). V lost 5 bases and J lost 0, with 7 bases in between. Germline V gene sequence: CDR1 LNHDA, CDR2 SQIVND (reference sequence). This CDR3 contains 13 residues. CDR3 DNA: TGTGCCAGTAGTCACAGGTACCAAGAGACCCAGTACTTC. It translates to CASSHRYQETQYF.

The rearrangement links TRBV19 to TRBJ2-2; 8 nucleotides match TRBD2. J was trimmed by 2 bases and V by 3 bases; bases with no gene match: 5. This CDR3 is 16 amino acids long. The germline gives CDR1 LNHDA, CDR2 SQIVND (reference sequence). The CDR3 sequence: CASSIPLAENTGELFF. The CDR3 DNA is TGTGCCAGTAGTATTCCACTAGCGGAAAACACCGGGGAGCTGTTTTTT.

This clonotype was counted between two and nine times. The V gene is TRBV7-4, the J gene TRBJ1-1; TRBD1 agrees at 8 bases. The V segment lost 1 base and the J segment 5 bases; nucleotides outside the gene matches: 15. The CDR3 is 18 residues long. Germline lookup yields CDR1 SGHVT and CDR2 SQSDAQ. The DNA of the CDR3 is TGTGCCAGCAGCTTAGAGCACAGGGGGAGTAGAAGGCGGACTGAAGCTTTCTTT. This gives the protein CASSLEHRGSRRRTEAFF. The full variable domain, with the rest looked up from reference TRBV7-4 and TRBJ1-1, is GAGVSQSPRYKVAKRGRDVALRCDSISGHVTLYWYRQTLGQGSEVLTYSQSDAQRDKSGRPSGRFSAERPERSVSTLKIQRTEQGDSAVYLCASSLEHRGSRRRTEAFFGQGTRLTVV.

This clonotype occurred many times. This chain connects TRBV7-2 to TRBJ2-7; 11 bases fit TRBD2. CDR1 and CDR2 (germline): SGHTA, FQGNSA. The CDR3 sequence is 15 residues long. V was clipped by 1 base and J by 2 bases; unmatched bases: 1. The CDR3 spells CASSLVAGGPYEQYF. The CDR3, as DNA: TGTGCCAGCAGCTTAGTAGCGGGAGGGCCCTACGAGCAGTACTTC.

This clonotype was recorded at least ten times. This chain links TRBV7-2 with TRBJ2-2; TRBD2 is a possible D gene (6 bases). Deletions cut 2 bases from V and 6 bases from J, with 16 bases between. In germline, CDR1 is SGHTA, CDR2 FQGNSA. The length of the CDR3 is 16 residues. The CDR3: CASSLLRPGSAGELFF. In DNA, the CDR3 is TGTGCCAGCAGCTTACTTCGTCCCGGGAGCGCCGGGGAGCTGTTTTTT.

The chain is built from TRBV11-3 and TRBJ2-5; D call uncertain. Germline CDR1 and CDR2: SGHNT and YENEEA. V was clipped by 2 bases and J by 5 bases, with 9 bases between them. CDR3 size: 13 residues. The CDR3 bases are TGTGCCAGCAGCTTATTCAACTGGGAGACCCAGTACTTC. As protein: CASSLFNWETQYF. The complete variable domain, with remaining parts taken from reference TRBV11-3 and TRBJ2-5, reads EAGVVQSPRYKIIEKKQPVAFWCNPISGHNTLYWYLQNLGQGPELLIRYENEEAVDDSQLPKDRFSAERLKGVDSTLKIQPAELGDSAVYLCASSLFNWETQYFGPGTRLLVL.